The present TCR beta chain was sequenced within a study of blood T cell repertoires in COVID-19. Authors' processing steps: Amplification of reference gene primers provided the estimated nucleated cell counts. Here immunoSEQ multiplex PCR was the method, and the copy in TCRdb shows in-frame clones only, minus some. V, J and clone size are those of that table, while D and trimming were read from the DNA. The sample gives 200,000 to 250,000 clones, about four fifths of which show up once; approximately 6.5% is in the top ten. Two negative PCRs, clearance, or symptom resolution characterized the recovered Cohort 3 donors. The sequenced sample was PBMCs or T cells enriched from blood (not recorded which). This clonotype originated in a middle-aged woman who had recovered from COVID-19.

CDR3 amino acids: CASSQGGTALFYEQYF. The CDR3 DNA follows: TGTGCCAGCAGCCAAGGGGGCACTGCGCTATTCTACGAGCAGTACTTC. The genes are TRBV3-1 (or the pseudogene TRBV3-2) and TRBJ2-7; maybe TRBD1 (5 bases). Trimming left V 1 base short and J 3 bases short, with 16 bases between. This CDR3 comprises 16 residues. Per germline, CDR1 LGHDT and CDR2 YNNKEL (reference sequence).